Each of the 6 T cell receptor beta chains below was sequenced from the same sample in a study of cytomegalovirus exposure and HLA in healthy donors. In the PCR, 60 Vbeta and 13 Jbeta primers were used. The assay was immunoSEQ multiplex PCR, and TCRdb's table has in-frame clones only and misses some. The sample includes roughly 170,000 clones, over 65% of them seen just once. The sequencing input was PBMCs. These receptors originate from a female donor in good health and CMV-seronegative.

The genes are TRBV6-5 and TRBJ1-5, with 7 bases matching TRBD1. This CDR3 has 13 residues. Germline loops: CDR1 MNHEY, CDR2 SVGAGI. Trimming at V came to 10 bases and at J to 3 bases, leaving 6 bases not matched to a gene. CDR3 DNA sequence: TGTGCCACGCGACAGGGCATCAATCAGCCCCAGCATTTT. It codes for CATRQGINQPQHF.

J is TRBJ1-2 and V is TRBV11-2, with D maybe TRBD1 (6 bases). CDR1 and CDR2 from the germline V gene are SGHAT and FQNNGV. This CDR3 region has 13 residues. Trimming shortened V by 3 bases and J by 6 bases, and 11 bases separated the two germline ends. CDR3 loop: CASSLTGGHGYTF. The DNA for the CDR3 is TGTGCCAGCAGCTTGACAGGAGGTCATGGCTACACCTTC. Filled out from reference TRBV11-2 and TRBJ1-2, the complete variable domain reads EAGVAQSPRYKIIEKRQSVAFWCNPISGHATLYWYQQILGQGPKLLIQFQNNGVVDDSQLPKDRFSAERLKGVDSTLKIQPAKLEDSAVYLCASSLTGGHGYTFGSGTRLTVV.

The sample holds a few counts of this clone. The CDR3 bases are TGTGCCATCCGCAATTCGGGGTCTCGAGGGATGGACACTGAAGCTTTCTTT. Residues: CAIRNSGSRGMDTEAFF. This rearrangement joins TRBV10-3 to TRBJ1-1; D is unclear. Deletions cut 8 bases from V and 3 bases from J, with 25 bases between. This CDR3 has 17 amino acids. The germline CDR1 and CDR2 sequences are ENHRY and SYGVKD.

The chain links TRBV2 to TRBJ2-5, with D possibly matching TRBD1 (7 bases). Trimming shortened V by 7 bases and J by 4 bases, and 19 bases separated the two germline ends. The CDR3 length is 15 residues. CDR1 is SNHLY and CDR2 is FYNNEI in the germline V gene. The CDR3 loop reads CASTGQGGSVETQYF. In nucleotides, the CDR3 is TGTGCCAGCACGGGGCAGGGGGGAAGTGTAGAGACCCAGTACTTC.

The genes are TRBV28 and TRBJ2-7; no firm D call. Germline V gives CDR1 MDHEN, CDR2 SYDVKM. CDR3 size: 15 residues. Trimming removed 5 bases from V and 3 bases from J, with 17 bases in between. The CDR3 sequence is CASSPLQDGDYEQYF. CDR3 DNA: TGTGCCAGCAGTCCCTTACAAGACGGAGACTACGAGCAGTACTTC.

This sequence joins TRBV2 and TRBJ2-3, with 9 bases that match TRBD1. Losses at the gene ends were 6 bases for V and 4 bases for J; bases not matched to a gene: 8. Germline V gene sequence: CDR1 SNHLY, CDR2 FYNNEI. The CDR3 has 15 residues. The CDR3 region has the DNA TGTGCCAGCAGGGAAACAGGGGGCGAGGCAGATACGCAGTATTTT. Protein sequence: CASRETGGEADTQYF.